In this sample, the clone carrying this T cell receptor (beta chain) turned up once. Its antigen is undetermined. This entry belongs to a study of OX40 agonist ivuxolimab in advanced cancers. The wider study: Given to patients was ivuxolimab, an agonistic anti-OX40 (CD134) antibody.

Trimming cost V 6 bases and J 4 bases; bases outside gene matches: 9. Germline loops: CDR1 WNHNN, CDR2 SYGVQD (reference sequence). CDR3 length: 14 amino acids. Here immunoSEQ multiplex PCR was the method, and the copy in TCRdb shows in-frame clones only, minus some. The sample has 57,000 or so clones; roughly 90% are singletons. Systemic immunosuppression or autoimmune disease history was grounds to exclude patients. Study-wide results and caveats: Partly responding patients at 0.1-3.0 mg/kg showed some of the smallest clonal expansion. The antigen specificity of the peripheral T cells (those that were expanded) was not determined.

This material consisted of CD4+ or CD8+ T cells sorted from blood, taken in a trial of the OX40 agonist ivuxolimab. This chain links TRBV10-1 with TRBJ2-7, with 7 bases fitting TRBD1. The clonotype comes from an adult with an advanced solid tumor such as melanoma, head and neck, liver or kidney cancer. CDR3 nucleotide sequence: TGCGCCAGCAGCCGGACAGGAATACTGTACGAGCAGTACTTC. Protein product: CASSRTGILYEQYF.